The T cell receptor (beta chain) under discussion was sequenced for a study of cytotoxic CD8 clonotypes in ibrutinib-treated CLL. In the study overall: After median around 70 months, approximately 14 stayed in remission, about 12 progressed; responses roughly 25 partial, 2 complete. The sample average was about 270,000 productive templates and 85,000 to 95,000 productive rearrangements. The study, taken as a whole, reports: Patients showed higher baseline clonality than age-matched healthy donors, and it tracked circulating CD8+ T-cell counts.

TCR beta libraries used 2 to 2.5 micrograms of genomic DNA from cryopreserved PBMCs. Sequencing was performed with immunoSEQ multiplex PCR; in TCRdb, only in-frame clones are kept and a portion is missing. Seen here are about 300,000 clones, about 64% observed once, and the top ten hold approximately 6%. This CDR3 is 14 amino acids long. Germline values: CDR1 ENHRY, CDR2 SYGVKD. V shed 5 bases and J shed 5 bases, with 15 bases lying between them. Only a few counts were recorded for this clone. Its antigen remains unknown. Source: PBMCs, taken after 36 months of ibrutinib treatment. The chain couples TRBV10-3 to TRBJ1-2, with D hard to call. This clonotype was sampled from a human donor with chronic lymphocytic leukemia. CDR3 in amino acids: CAISHTYLGYGYTF. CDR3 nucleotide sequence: TGTGCCATCAGTCACACCTACCTGGGGTATGGCTACACCTTC.